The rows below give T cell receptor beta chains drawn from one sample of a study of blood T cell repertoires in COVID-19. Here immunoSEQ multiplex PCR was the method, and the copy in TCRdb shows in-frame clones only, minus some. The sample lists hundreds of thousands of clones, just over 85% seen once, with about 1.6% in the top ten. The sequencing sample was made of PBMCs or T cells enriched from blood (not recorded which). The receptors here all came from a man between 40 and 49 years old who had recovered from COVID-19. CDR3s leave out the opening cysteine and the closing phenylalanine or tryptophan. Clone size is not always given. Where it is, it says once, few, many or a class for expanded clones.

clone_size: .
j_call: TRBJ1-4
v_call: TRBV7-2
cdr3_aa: ASSRTGFNEKLF

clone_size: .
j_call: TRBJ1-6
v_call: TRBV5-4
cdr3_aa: ASSSTGFNSPLH

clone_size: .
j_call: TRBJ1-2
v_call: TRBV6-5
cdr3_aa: ASSYGLVEGYT

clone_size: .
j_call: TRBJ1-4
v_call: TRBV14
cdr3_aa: ASSQVGATNEKLF

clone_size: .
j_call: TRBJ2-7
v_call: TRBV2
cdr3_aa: ASMAPRSYEQY

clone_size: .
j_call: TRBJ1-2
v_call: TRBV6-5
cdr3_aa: ASSWDRTHINGYT

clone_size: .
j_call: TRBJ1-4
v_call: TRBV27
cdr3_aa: ASRRAGEPSTELF

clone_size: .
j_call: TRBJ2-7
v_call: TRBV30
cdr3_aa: ALSDSNYEQY

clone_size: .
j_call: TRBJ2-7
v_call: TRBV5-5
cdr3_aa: ASSLEAGYSYEQY

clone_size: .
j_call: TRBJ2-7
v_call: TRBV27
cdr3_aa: ASSPYRESTYEQY

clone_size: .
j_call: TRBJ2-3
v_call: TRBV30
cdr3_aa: AWSQGLRDTQY

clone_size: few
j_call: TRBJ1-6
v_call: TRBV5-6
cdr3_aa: ASSLGARANSPLH

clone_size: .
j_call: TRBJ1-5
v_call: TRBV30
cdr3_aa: AWSLTGHQPQH

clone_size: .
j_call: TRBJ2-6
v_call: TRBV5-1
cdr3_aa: ASFPEGGGSGANVLT

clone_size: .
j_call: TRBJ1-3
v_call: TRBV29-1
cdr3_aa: SVEIAGNTIY

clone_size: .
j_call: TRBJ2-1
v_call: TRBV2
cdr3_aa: ASSAGTSPHNEQF

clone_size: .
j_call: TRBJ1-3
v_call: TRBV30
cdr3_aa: AWSADRGFGNTIY

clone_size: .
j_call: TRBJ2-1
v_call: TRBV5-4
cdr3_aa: ASSSSGGRRGI

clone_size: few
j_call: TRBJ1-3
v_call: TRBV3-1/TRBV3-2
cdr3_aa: ASSQDYRDTIY

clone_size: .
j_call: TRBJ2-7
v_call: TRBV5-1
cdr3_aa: ASSWSGTGGYEQY

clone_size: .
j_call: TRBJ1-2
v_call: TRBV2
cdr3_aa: ASSATGTGNNT

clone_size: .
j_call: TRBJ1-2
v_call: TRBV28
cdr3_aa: ASFEGGSYGYT

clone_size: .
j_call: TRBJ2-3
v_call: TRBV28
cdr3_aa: ASSLFQRGGDTQY

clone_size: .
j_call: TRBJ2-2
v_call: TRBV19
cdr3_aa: ASSRYLSSGVLNTGELF

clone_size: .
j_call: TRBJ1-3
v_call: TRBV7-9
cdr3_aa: ASSRDRGSGNTIY

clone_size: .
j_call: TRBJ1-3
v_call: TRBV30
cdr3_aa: AWSVAGSTAGNTIY

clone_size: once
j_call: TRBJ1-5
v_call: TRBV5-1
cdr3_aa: ASSRGTGGEPQH

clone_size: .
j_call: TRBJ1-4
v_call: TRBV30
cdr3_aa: AWSGGQGKTNEKLF

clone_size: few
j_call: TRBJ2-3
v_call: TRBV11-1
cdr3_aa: ASSLVLAGGTQY

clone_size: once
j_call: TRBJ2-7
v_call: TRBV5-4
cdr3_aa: ASSKGQGVDYEQY

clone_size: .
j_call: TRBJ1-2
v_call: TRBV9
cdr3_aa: ASSRQGTKGDGYT

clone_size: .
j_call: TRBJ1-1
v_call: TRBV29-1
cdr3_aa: SVEDAGGTEAF

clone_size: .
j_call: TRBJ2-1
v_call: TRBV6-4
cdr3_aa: ASSDSVASGRKEQF

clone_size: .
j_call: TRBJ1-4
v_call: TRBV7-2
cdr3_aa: ASRLGRVNEKLF

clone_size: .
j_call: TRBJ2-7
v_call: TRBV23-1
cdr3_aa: AGNRVILYEQY

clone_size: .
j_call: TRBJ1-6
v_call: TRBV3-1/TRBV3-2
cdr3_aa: ASSQAFGDSSYNSPLH

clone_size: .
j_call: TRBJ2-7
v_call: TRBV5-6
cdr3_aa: ASSLMGQLMETYEQY

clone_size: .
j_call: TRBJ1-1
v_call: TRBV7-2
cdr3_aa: ASSLFKNTEAF

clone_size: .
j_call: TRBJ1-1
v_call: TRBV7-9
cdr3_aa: ASSSLQGLTEAF

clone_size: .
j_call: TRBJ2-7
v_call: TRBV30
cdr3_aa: AWRGTGGRYEQY

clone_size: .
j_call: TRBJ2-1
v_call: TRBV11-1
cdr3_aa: ASSRDRGSGNEQF

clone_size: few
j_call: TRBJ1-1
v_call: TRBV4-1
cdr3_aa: ASSQDLGTGALLNTEAF

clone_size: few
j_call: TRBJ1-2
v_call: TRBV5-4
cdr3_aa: ASRPGGGADYGYT

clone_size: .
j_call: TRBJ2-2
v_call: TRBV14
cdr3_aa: ASSQTGRDTGELF

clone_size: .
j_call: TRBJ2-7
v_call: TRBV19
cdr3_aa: ASSRSSGENSYEQY

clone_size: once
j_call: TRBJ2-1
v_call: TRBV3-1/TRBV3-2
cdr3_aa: ASSFTLGLAGGHNEQF

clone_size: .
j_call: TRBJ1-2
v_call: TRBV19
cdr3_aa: ASSIQQGIIT

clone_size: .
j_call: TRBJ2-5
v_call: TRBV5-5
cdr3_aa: ASSLRDRGGVQETQY

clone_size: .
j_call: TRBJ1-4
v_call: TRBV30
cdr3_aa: AWSRGQGGEKLF

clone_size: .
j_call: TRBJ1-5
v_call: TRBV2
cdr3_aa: ASSETGPGPQH

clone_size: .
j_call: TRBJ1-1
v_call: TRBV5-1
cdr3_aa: ASSDNPGSTEAF

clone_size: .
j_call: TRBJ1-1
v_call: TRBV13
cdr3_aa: ASGGARYTEAF